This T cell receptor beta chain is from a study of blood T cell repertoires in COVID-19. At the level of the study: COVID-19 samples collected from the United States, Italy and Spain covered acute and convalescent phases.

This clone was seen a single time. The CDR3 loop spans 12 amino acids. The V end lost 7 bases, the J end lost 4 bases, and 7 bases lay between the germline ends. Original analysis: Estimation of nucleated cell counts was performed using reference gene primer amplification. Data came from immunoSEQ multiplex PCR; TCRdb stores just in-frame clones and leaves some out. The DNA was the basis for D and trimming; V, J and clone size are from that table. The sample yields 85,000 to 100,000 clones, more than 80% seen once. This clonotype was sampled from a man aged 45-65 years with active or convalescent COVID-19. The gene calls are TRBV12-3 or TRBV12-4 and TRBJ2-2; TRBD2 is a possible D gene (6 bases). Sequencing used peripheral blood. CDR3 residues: CASTGGTGELFF. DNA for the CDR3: TGTGCCAGCACCGGGGGCACCGGGGAGCTGTTTTTT.